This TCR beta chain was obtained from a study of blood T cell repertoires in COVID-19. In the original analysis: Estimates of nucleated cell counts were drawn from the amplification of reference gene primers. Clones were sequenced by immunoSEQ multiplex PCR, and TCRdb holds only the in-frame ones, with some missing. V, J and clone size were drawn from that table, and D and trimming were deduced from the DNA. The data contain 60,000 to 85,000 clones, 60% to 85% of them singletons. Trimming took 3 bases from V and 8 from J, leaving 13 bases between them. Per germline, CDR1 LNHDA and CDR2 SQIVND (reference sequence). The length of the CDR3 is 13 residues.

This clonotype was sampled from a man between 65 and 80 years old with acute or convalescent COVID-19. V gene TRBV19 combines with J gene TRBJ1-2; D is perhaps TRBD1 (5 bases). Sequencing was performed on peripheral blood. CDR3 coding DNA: TGTGCCAGTAGTATCGTCAGGGTGGAAGGCTACACCTTC. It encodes CASSIVRVEGYTF.